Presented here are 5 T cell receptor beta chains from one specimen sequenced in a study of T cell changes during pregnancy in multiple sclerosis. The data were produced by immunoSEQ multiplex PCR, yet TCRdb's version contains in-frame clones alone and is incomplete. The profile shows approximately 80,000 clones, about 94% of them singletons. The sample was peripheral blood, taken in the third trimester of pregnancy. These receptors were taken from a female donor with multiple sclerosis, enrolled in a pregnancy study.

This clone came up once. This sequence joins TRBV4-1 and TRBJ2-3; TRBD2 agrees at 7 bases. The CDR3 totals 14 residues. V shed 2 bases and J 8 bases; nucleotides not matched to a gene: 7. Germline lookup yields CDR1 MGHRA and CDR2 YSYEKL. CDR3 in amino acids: CASSQPKTSRTQYF. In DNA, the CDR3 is TGCGCCAGCAGCCAACCTAAGACTAGCCGTACGCAGTATTTT.

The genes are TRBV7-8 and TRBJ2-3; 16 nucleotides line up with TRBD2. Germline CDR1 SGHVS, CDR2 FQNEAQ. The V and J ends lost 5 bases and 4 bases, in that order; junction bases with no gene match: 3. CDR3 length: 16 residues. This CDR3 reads CASSPGTSGGADTQYF. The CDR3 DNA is TGTGCCAGCAGCCCCGGGACTAGCGGGGGGGCAGATACGCAGTATTTT.

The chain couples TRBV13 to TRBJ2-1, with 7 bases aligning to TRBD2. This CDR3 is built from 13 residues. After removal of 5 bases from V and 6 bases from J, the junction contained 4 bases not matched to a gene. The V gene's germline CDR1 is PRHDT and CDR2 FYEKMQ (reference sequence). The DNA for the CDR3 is TGTGCCAGCAGCCCGAGGACTAGCAATGAGCAGTTCTTC. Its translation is CASSPRTSNEQFF.

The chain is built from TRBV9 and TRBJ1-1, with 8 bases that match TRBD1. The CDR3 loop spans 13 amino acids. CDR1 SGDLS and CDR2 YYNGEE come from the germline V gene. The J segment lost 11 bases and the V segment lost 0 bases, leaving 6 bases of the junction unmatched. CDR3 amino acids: CASSVDGRGHAFF. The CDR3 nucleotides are TGTGCCAGCAGCGTAGATGGCAGGGGGCATGCTTTCTTT. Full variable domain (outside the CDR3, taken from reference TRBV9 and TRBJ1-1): DSGVTQTPKHLITATGQRVTLRCSPRSGDLSVYWYQQSLDQGLQFLIQYYNGEERAKGNILERFSAQQFPDLHSELNLSSLELGDSALYFCASSVDGRGHAFFGQGTRLTVV.

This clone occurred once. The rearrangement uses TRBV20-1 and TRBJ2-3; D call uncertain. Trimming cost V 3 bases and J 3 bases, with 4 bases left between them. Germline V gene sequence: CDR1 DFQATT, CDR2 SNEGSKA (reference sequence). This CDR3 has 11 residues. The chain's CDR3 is CSASSTDTQYF. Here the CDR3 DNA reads TGCAGTGCTAGTTCTACAGATACGCAGTATTTT.